The 26 T cell receptor beta chains below all came from one sample that was sequenced in a study of CD8+ T cells in alopecia areata. Reverse transcribed after extraction, RNA yielded cDNA as the sequencing template. TCRdb keeps only in-frame clones here, not all; method: immunoSEQ multiplex PCR. This table has some 110,000 clones, about 60% appearing once. The sample was CD4+ T cells sorted from blood. The receptors derive from a human donor in good health.

This clone was detected a few times. The V gene is TRBV11-2, the J gene TRBJ2-3; 10 bases are a match to TRBD2. CDR1 and CDR2 from the germline V gene are SGHAT and FQNNGV. Trimming took 2 bases from V and 5 from J; bases not matched to a gene: 7. CDR3 length: 16 residues. CDR3 sequence (DNA): TGTGCCAGCAGCTTAATAGCGGGAGGTTCGATAGATACGCAGTATTTT. It is translated as CASSLIAGGSIDTQYF.

CDR3: CASSFRVVRKETQYF. The CDR3 DNA follows: TGTGCCAGCAGCTTTAGGGTTGTACGAAAAGAGACCCAGTACTTC. V and J are TRBV5-6 and TRBJ2-5; D is uncertain. Germline lookup yields CDR1 SGHDT and CDR2 YYEEEE. V was pared by 2 bases and J by 3 bases, with 14 bases between. This CDR3 is 15 amino acids long. Using reference TRBV5-6 and TRBJ2-5 for the parts outside the CDR3, the full variable domain is DAGVTQSPTHLIKTRGQQVTLRCSPKSGHDTVSWYQQALGQGPQFIFQYYEEEERQRGNFPDRFSGHQFPNYSSELNVNALLLGDSALYLCASSFRVVRKETQYFGPGTRLLVL.

This clone has just a few counts. The chain links TRBV7-2 to TRBJ1-2; D uncertain. The CDR3 is made up of 14 amino acids. V lost 3 bases and J 8 bases, leaving 16 bases between the germline ends. Germline loops: CDR1 SGHTA, CDR2 FQGNSA. In DNA, the CDR3 is TGTGCCAGCAGCTTCCAGCCGGGAACAGAGGGCTACACCTTC. As protein: CASSFQPGTEGYTF.

The rearrangement links TRBV7-2 to TRBJ1-2, with D perhaps matching TRBD1 (5 bases). V gave up 2 bases and J gave up 4 bases, with 8 bases separating them. CDR3 length: 13 residues. From germline, CDR1 is SGHTA and CDR2 FQGNSA. The CDR3: CASSLRGFYGYTF. The CDR3 coding sequence is TGTGCCAGCAGCTTAAGGGGATTCTATGGCTACACCTTC.

The chain is built from TRBV30 and TRBJ1-6; 9 bases align to TRBD1. With 4 bases clipped from V and 10 bases from J, the junction kept 14 bases outside the gene matches. This CDR3 has 16 amino acids. Germline V lookup: CDR1 GTSNPN, CDR2 SVGIG (reference sequence). CDR3 nucleotide sequence: TGTGCCTGGACTCCGGGACAGGGCCTATCCGGATCACCCCTCCACTTT. This gives the protein CAWTPGQGLSGSPLHF.

Only one count was recorded for this clone. CDR3 DNA sequence: TGTGCCAGCAGCTTAGGCAGGGGCTACGAGCAGTACTTC. Residues: CASSLGRGYEQYF. J is TRBJ2-7 and V is TRBV7-2, with a tentative D call TRBD1 (6 bases). Looked up from germline, CDR1 is SGHTA and CDR2 is FQGNSA. Trimming cost V 1 base and J 3 bases, with 7 bases left between them. The CDR3 runs to 13 residues.

The chain recombines TRBV5-1 with TRBJ2-1; D call uncertain. V dropped 1 base and J dropped 9 bases, with 11 bases sitting between them. CDR3 size: 13 residues. Looked up from germline, CDR1 is SGHRS and CDR2 is YFSETQ. The chain's CDR3 is CASSLSSVAEQFF. In DNA form, the CDR3 reads TGCGCCAGCAGCTTGAGTTCAGTTGCTGAGCAGTTCTTC.

This clone was counted between two and nine times. The V gene is TRBV23-1, the J gene TRBJ1-4; D perhaps matches TRBD1 (6 bases). TRBV23-1 is treated as an ORF (open reading frame) with a function not yet certain. The ends were cut back, 4 bases at V and 2 bases at J, with 8 bases in the middle. This CDR3 contains 14 residues. CDR3 coding DNA: TGCGCCAGCAGTCCGGACAGTACTAATGAAAAACTGTTTTTT. Translating it yields CASSPDSTNEKLFF.

The chain has TRBV18 and TRBJ1-4; no clear D gene. The germline V and J ends were trimmed by 1 base and 1 base, with 7 bases remaining between them. The CDR3 loop spans 15 amino acids. Germline V gives CDR1 KGHSH, CDR2 LQKENI. The CDR3 DNA is TGTGCCAGCTCACCACGTGGGGTAACTAATGAAAAACTGTTTTTT. Its translation: CASSPRGVTNEKLFF.

This rearrangement joins TRBV6-1 to TRBJ2-3; TRBD1 aligns across 7 bases. J lost 9 bases, V lost 6 bases, and 6 bases had no gene match. The CDR3 has 12 residues. Looked up from germline, CDR1 is MNHNS and CDR2 is SASEGT. CDR3 region: CASRFDRVTQYF. The CDR3 DNA is TGTGCCAGCAGATTTGACAGGGTAACGCAGTATTTT.

This chain joins TRBV28 and TRBJ1-1; TRBD1 is a possible D gene (6 bases). Trimming removed 7 bases from V and 4 bases from J, with 16 bases in between. The germline CDR1 and CDR2 sequences are MDHEN and SYDVKM. The CDR3 loop spans 14 amino acids. This CDR3 is CASTVTGVGTEAFF. Written as DNA, the CDR3 is TGTGCCAGCACCGTGACAGGAGTCGGCACTGAAGCTTTCTTT.

The CDR3 nucleotides are TGTGCCAGTAGTGGGCAGAGCGATCAGCCCCAGCATTTT. Amino acid sequence: CASSGQSDQPQHF. V is TRBV19 and J is TRBJ1-5; D is unresolved. With 5 bases removed from V and 5 bases from J, the gap between germline ends came to 10 bases. Per the germline V gene, CDR1 is LNHDA and CDR2 is SQIVND (reference sequence). The CDR3 is made up of 13 amino acids.

This clone showed up just once. The chain is built from TRBV4-2 and TRBJ1-6; the D is unclear. V was pared by 4 bases and J by 8 bases, with 15 bases between. CDR3 length equals 15 residues. In germline, CDR1 is LGHNA, CDR2 YNFKEQ. The CDR3 protein is CASSRNTVGDSPLHF. CDR3 coding DNA: TGTGCCAGCAGCCGAAACACGGTTGGGGATTCACCCCTCCACTTT.

V is TRBV30 and J is TRBJ2-6; D gene uncertain. Germline V CDR1 and CDR2: GTSNPN, SVGIG (reference sequence). V lost 0 bases to trimming and J lost 4 bases, with 4 bases between them. The CDR3 has 13 amino acids. CDR3 residues: CAWSVAGANVLTF. CDR3 DNA: TGTGCCTGGAGTGTAGCCGGGGCCAACGTCCTGACTTTC.

The chain links TRBV5-1 to TRBJ2-2, with D possibly being TRBD1 (5 bases). CDR3 length: 15 residues. V was cut by 2 bases and J by 5 bases, with 13 bases left in between. CDR1 SGHRS and CDR2 YFSETQ come from the germline V gene. CDR3 in DNA: TGCGCCAGCAGCTTTGGGGCACAGACTACCGGGGAGCTGTTTTTT. It specifies CASSFGAQTTGELFF.

There are a few counts of this clone. V is TRBV2 and J is TRBJ1-1; TRBD1 matches 11 bases. The CDR3 sequence is 14 residues long. V dropped 6 bases and J dropped 2; count of bases not matched to a gene: 2. The germline V gene has CDR1 SNHLY and CDR2 FYNNEI. The CDR3 sequence is CASSGTGGNTEAFF. The DNA for the CDR3 is TGTGCCAGCAGCGGGACAGGGGGAAACACTGAAGCTTTCTTT. Drawing the rest from reference TRBV2 and TRBJ1-1, the complete variable domain is EPEVTQTPSHQVTQMGQEVILRCVPISNHLYFYWYRQILGQKVEFLVSFYNNEISEKSEIFDDQFSVERPDGSNFTLKIRSTKLEDSAMYFCASSGTGGNTEAFFGQGTRLTVV.

This clone occurred once. The rearrangement joins TRBV11-2 to TRBJ2-3; 9 bases map to TRBD1. The length of the CDR3 is 16 residues. From germline, CDR1 is SGHAT and CDR2 FQNNGV. V was clipped by 5 bases and J by 3 bases; unmatched bases: 9. Here the CDR3 reads CASSPQGQGATDTQYF. The CDR3 DNA reads as TGTGCCAGCAGCCCCCAGGGACAGGGAGCTACAGATACGCAGTATTTT.

About this clone: This sample includes further DNA sequences coding for the same CDR3. This chain links TRBV5-6 with TRBJ2-5; 8 bases agree with TRBD1. The CDR3 runs to 13 residues. V lost 4 bases, J lost 4 bases, and 3 bases stayed unmatched. Germline CDR1 SGHDT, CDR2 YYEEEE. The CDR3 sequence: CASSLTGGETQYF. The CDR3 DNA reads TGTGCCAGCAGCCTCACAGGGGGAGAGACCCAGTACTTC.

The genes are TRBV29-1 and TRBJ2-5; the D gene is possibly TRBD2 (6 bases). Germline lookup yields CDR1 SQVTM and CDR2 ANQGSEA. The CDR3 is made up of 11 amino acids. V was cut by 7 bases and J by 2 bases, with 8 bases left in between. CDR3 residues: CSERVQETQYF. The CDR3 DNA reads TGCAGCGAGCGGGTTCAAGAGACCCAGTACTTC.

The chain couples TRBV9 to TRBJ2-3; D gene unclear. Trimming shortened V by 5 bases and J by 0 bases, and 10 bases separated the two germline ends. The germline V gene has CDR1 SGDLS and CDR2 YYNGEE. The CDR3 loop spans 14 amino acids. The CDR3 sequence: CASSPSDSTDTQYF. CDR3 DNA: TGTGCCAGCAGTCCTTCGGACAGCACAGATACGCAGTATTTT.

The V call is TRBV30, the J call TRBJ1-5, with D tentatively TRBD1 (5 bases). Germline V lookup: CDR1 GTSNPN, CDR2 SVGIG (reference sequence). Trimming took 2 bases from V and 7 from J, leaving 9 bases between them. The CDR3 consists of 12 residues. The CDR3 sequence: CAWSLNRQPQHF. CDR3 nucleotides: TGTGCCTGGAGTCTCAACAGGCAGCCCCAGCATTTT.

This clone was counted between two and nine times. The chain recombines TRBV27 with TRBJ2-7, with D possibly TRBD1 on 6 matching bases. The CDR3 runs 15 residues. Germline CDR1 and CDR2: MNHEY and SMNVEV (reference sequence). V gave up 5 bases and J gave up 0 bases, with 14 bases separating them. The CDR3 DNA reads TGTGCCAGCAGTCTTGAGGGGGTTGGCTCCTACGAGCAGTACTTC. This codes for CASSLEGVGSYEQYF.

The chain couples TRBV27 to TRBJ1-2, with 7 bases fitting TRBD1. The germline CDR1 and CDR2 sequences are MNHEY and SMNVEV (reference sequence). The CDR3 is 13 residues long. J was trimmed by 5 bases and V by 8 bases; bases with no gene match: 8. In nucleotides, the CDR3 is TGTGCCAGCGGTGACAGGGACCAATATGGCTACACCTTC. It yields the protein CASGDRDQYGYTF.

The chain combines TRBV25-1 with TRBJ2-1; D remains unclear. Trimming removed 5 bases at V and 8 bases at J, with 7 bases between. CDR1 is MGHDK and CDR2 is SYGVNS in the germline V gene. The CDR3 is 11 residues long. Here the CDR3 reads CASSLDDEQFF. The CDR3 DNA follows: TGTGCCAGCAGTTTAGACGATGAGCAGTTCTTC.

In this sample, this clone turned up a few times. The chain employs TRBV18 and TRBJ2-5, with unresolved D. The CDR3 covers 12 residues. V shed 2 bases and J shed 4 bases, with 5 bases lying between them. CDR1 is KGHSH and CDR2 is LQKENI in the germline V gene. The CDR3 here is CASSPYLETQYF. The CDR3 DNA sequence: TGTGCCAGCTCACCATATTTAGAGACCCAGTACTTC.

To note about this clone: Other nucleotide sequences in the sample specify the same CDR3. The chain combines TRBV30 with TRBJ1-1; D is undetermined. Germline CDR1 reads GTSNPN; CDR2 reads SVGIG (reference sequence). Trimming pared 1 base from V and 5 bases from J, leaving 5 bases between. CDR3 length: 11 residues. Here the CDR3 reads CAWSGVTEAFF. In DNA, the CDR3 is TGTGCCTGGAGTGGGGTGACTGAAGCTTTCTTT.